This T cell receptor (beta chain) was identified in a study of T-cell reconstitution after alpha-beta-depleted transplantation in children. Turning to this clonotype: Its antigen is not identified.

V lost 4 bases, J lost 1 base, and 3 bases stayed unmatched. The CDR3 is made up of 18 amino acids. Study observations and caveats: Diversity and T-cell counts at one year after transplant derived mostly from new T cells. Roughly two months post-transplant, alpha-beta T cells reportedly originated from several hundred graft clones that had expanded. Surviving recipient T cells and thymic progenitors produced the high day-60 TCRbeta diversity seen in some patients.

It was with unique molecular identifiers that the TCRbeta library was prepared. In TCRdb, the PCR reads were re-called with MiXCR into one record per CDR3 protein. The table includes a few hundred thousand distinct CDR3 sequences, 10% to 15% detected once. Sequencing was performed on PBMCs, mostly from graft donor cells, taken 360 days after TCRalphabeta/CD19-depleted stem cell transplant. The receptor's source is a male patient aged 10-17 years who had a stem cell transplant for acute myeloid leukemia, so the T cells may come from the graft donor. The gene calls are TRBV12-3 or TRBV12-4 and TRBJ2-2, with 16 bases that match TRBD2. The CDR3 nucleotides are TGTGCCAGCAGTTCGGGACTAGCGGGAGGGCTGAACACCGGGGAGCTGTTTTTT. Its translation is CASSSGLAGGLNTGELFF.